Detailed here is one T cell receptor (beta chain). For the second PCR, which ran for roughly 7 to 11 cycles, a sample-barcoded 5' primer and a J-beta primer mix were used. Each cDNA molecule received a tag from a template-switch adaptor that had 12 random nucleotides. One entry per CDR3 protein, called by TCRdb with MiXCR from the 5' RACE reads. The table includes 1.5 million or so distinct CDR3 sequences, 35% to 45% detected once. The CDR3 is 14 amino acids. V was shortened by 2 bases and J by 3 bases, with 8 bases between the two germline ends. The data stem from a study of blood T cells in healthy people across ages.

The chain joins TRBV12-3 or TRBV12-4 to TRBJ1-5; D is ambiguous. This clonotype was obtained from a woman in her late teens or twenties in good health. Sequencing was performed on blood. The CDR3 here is CASSLQHLNQPQHF. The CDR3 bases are TGTGCCAGCAGTTTACAACACCTCAATCAGCCCCAGCATTTT.